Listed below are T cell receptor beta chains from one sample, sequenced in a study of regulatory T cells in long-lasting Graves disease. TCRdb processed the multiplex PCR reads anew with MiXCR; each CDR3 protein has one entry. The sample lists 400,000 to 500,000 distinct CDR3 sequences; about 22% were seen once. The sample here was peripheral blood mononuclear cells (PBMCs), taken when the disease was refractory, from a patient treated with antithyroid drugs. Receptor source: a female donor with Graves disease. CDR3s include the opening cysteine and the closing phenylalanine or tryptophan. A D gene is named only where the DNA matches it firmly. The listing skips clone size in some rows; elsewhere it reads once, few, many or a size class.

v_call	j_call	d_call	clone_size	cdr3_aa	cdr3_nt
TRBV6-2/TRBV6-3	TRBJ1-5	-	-	CASSYSDSPQHF	TGTGCCAGCAGTTACTCGGATTCGCCCCAGCATTTT
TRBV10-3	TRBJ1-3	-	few	CATHKNSGNTIYF	TGTGCCACCCACAAAAACTCTGGAAACACCATATATTTT
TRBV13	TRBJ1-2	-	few	CASSLLSSGTAYGYTF	TGTGCCAGCAGCTTACTAAGTTCCGGGACCGCGTATGGCTACACCTTC
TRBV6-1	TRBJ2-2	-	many	CATLRAPANTGELFF	TGTGCCACTCTCAGGGCCCCCGCGAACACCGGGGAGCTGTTTTTT
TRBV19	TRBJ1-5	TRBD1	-	CASSFWGGQGADQPQHF	TGTGCCAGTAGTTTTTGGGGTGGACAGGGGGCGGATCAGCCCCAGCATTTT
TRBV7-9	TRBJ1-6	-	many	CASSPQDSHGSPLHF	TGTGCCAGCAGCCCCCAGGACAGCCACGGTTCACCCCTCCACTTT
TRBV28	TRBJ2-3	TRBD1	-	CASSLWAWGKQGSTDTQYF	TGTGCCAGCAGTTTATGGGCTTGGGGGAAACAGGGGAGCACAGATACGCAGTATTTT
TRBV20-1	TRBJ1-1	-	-	CSALVGENAFF	TGCAGTGCCCTAGTCGGTGAGAACGCTTTCTTT
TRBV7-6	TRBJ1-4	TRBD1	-	CASSHRGSEKLLF	TGTGCCAGCAGTCACAGGGGGAGTGAAAAACTGCTTTTT
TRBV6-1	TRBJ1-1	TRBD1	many	CASSPRTGYTEAFF	TGTGCCAGCAGTCCACGGACAGGGTACACTGAAGCTTTCTTT
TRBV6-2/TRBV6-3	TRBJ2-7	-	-	CASSYPEREQYF	TGTGCCAGCAGTTATCCCGAGCGCGAGCAGTACTTC
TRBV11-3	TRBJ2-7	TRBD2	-	CASSPRTSGTSYEQYF	TGTGCCAGCAGCCCCCGGACTAGCGGGACCTCCTACGAGCAGTACTTC
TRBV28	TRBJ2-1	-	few	CASSLAIHNEQFF	TGTGCCAGCAGTTTGGCCATCCACAATGAGCAGTTCTTC
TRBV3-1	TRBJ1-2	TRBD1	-	CASSQEMTGGSYGYTF	TGTGCCAGCAGCCAAGAGATGACAGGGGGGTCCTATGGCTACACCTTC
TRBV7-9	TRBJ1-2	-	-	CASSPGARYGYTF	TGTGCCAGCAGTCCAGGAGCGCGCTATGGCTACACCTTC
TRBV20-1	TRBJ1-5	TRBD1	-	CSAGTGVFQPQHF	TGCAGTGCTGGGACAGGGGTTTTTCAGCCCCAGCATTTT
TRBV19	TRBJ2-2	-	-	CASTLSTDTPNTGELFF	TGTGCCAGTACCCTCTCGACAGACACCCCGAACACCGGGGAGCTGTTTTTT
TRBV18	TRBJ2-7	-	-	CASSPPRESGYEQYF	TGTGCCAGCTCACCACCGAGGGAAAGCGGCTACGAGCAGTACTTC
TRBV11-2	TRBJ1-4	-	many	CASSSPSTPRKLFF	TGTGCCAGCAGCTCCCCCTCGACTCCCCGGAAACTGTTTTTT
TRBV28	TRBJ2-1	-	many	CASSFGGFSYNEQFF	TGTGCCAGCAGTTTCGGGGGATTCTCCTACAATGAGCAGTTCTTC
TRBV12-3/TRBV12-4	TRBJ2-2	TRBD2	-	CASSSPRYQGLAGNTGELFF	TGTGCCAGCAGTTCCCCCCGCTACCAGGGACTAGCGGGAAACACCGGGGAGCTGTTTTTT
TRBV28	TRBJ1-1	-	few	CASRNARGFHTEAFF	TGTGCCAGCAGGAACGCCAGGGGTTTTCACACTGAAGCTTTCTTT
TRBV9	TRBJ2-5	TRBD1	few	CASSVGTGPGRGETQYF	TGTGCCAGCAGCGTAGGGACAGGTCCGGGCCGAGGAGAGACCCAGTACTTC
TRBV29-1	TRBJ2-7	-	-	CSVSGDSYEQYF	TGCAGCGTTAGTGGGGACTCCTACGAGCAGTACTTC
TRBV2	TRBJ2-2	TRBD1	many	CACSPGQANTGELFF	TGTGCCTGCTCTCCGGGACAGGCGAACACCGGGGAGCTGTTTTTT
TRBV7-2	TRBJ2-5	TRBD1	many	CASRKGAGETQYF	TGTGCCAGCAGGAAGGGGGCGGGAGAGACCCAGTACTTC
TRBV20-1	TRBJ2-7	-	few	CSAMLASYEQYF	TGCAGTGCTATGCTAGCGTCCTACGAGCAGTACTTC
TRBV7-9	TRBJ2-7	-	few	CASNGGASYEQYF	TGTGCCAGCAATGGGGGGGCCTCCTACGAGCAGTACTTC